Detailed here is one T cell receptor beta chain. No antigen is known for it. Libraries were made from TCR beta cDNA, and they carried unique molecular identifiers. The source material, roughly 0.9 to 11 million T cells, gave rise to roughly 500,000 cDNA molecules. One entry per CDR3 protein results from TCRdb running MiXCR on the PCR reads. In the table there are about 770,000 distinct CDR3 sequences, 46% of which are singletons. The data belong to a study of post-analysis software for immune sequencing data. Study summary: The courses of disease that were included comprised relapsing-remitting, secondary progressive and progressive-relapsing multiple sclerosis. Findings and caveats of the study: Controls had lower frequencies than patients of five TRBV segments, which included TRBV5-6, TRBV5-1 and TRBV20-1. Controls' normalized Chao1 diversity significantly exceeded that of multiple sclerosis patients. Under the F measure, samples that were prepared in one batch clustered strongly together.

CDR3 length: 12 residues. Trimming left V 1 base short and J 7 bases short, with 11 bases between. Germline CDR1 reads SQVTM; CDR2 reads ANQGSEA. The chain links TRBV29-1 to TRBJ2-7; D perhaps matches TRBD1 (5 bases). The source material was blood. This clonotype was sampled from a girl aged 10 to 17 with multiple sclerosis. The chain's CDR3 is CSVEVAQGEQYF. CDR3 nucleotides: TGCAGCGTTGAAGTAGCTCAGGGAGAGCAGTACTTC.